Shown below are 9 T cell receptor beta chains from a single sample sequenced in a study of cytomegalovirus exposure and HLA in healthy donors. Both 60 Vbeta primers and 13 Jbeta primers went into the PCR. TCRdb's copy holds only in-frame clones and misses some; the assay was immunoSEQ multiplex PCR. Here the sample spans approximately 150,000 clones, 70% to 80% being singletons. Sequences were obtained from PBMCs. Receptors were obtained from a human donor in good health.

CDR3 in DNA: TGTGCCACCAGCAGGGAGAAAGGACTAGCGGGGGCGTACGAGCAGTACTTC. Translated, it gives CATSREKGLAGAYEQYF. This chain uses TRBV15 with TRBJ2-7; TRBD2 matches 13 bases. CDR1 is LNHNV, CDR2 YYDKDF, per germline (reference sequence). V lost 3 bases and J lost 4; bases outside the gene matches: 9. The CDR3 covers 17 residues.

V usage is TRBV28 and J usage is TRBJ1-2; D gene ambiguous. The CDR3 is made up of 11 amino acids. Germline CDR1 reads MDHEN; CDR2 reads SYDVKM. CDR3 DNA sequence: TGTGCTACGGGGTGGTTATATGGCTACACCTTC. Translation gives CATGWLYGYTF.

The J gene is TRBJ1-1, the V gene TRBV19; D is ambiguous. CDR1 and CDR2 (germline): LNHDA, SQIVND (reference sequence). V dropped 1 base and J dropped 9 bases, with 9 bases sitting between them. The CDR3 length is 12 residues. The CDR3: CASSIGEIQAFF. The CDR3 nucleotides read TGTGCCAGTAGTATAGGGGAGATCCAAGCTTTCTTT.

This chain uses TRBV5-1 with TRBJ2-1; no clear D gene. This CDR3 comprises 19 residues. Trimming cost V 0 bases and J 1 base, with 20 bases left between them. Germline lookup yields CDR1 SGHRS and CDR2 YFSETQ. CDR3 bases: TGCGCCAGCAGCTTGGATGGCGGAGCCGTCCCTGTTTCCTACAATGAGCAGTTCTTC. It specifies CASSLDGGAVPVSYNEQFF.

This chain uses TRBV7-9 with TRBJ2-2; D is ambiguous. V was shortened by 5 bases and J by 2 bases, with 6 bases between the two germline ends. Germline V lookup: CDR1 SEHNR, CDR2 FQNEAQ (reference sequence). CDR3 length equals 13 residues. This CDR3 is CASSDSNTGELFF. The CDR3 nucleotides read TGTGCCAGCAGCGATAGTAACACCGGGGAGCTGTTTTTT.

The chain joins TRBV15 to TRBJ1-4; D is perhaps TRBD1 (5 bases). The length of the CDR3 is 16 residues. Germline CDR1 is LNHNV and CDR2 is YYDKDF (reference sequence). The ends were cut back, 0 bases at V and 10 bases at J, with 18 bases in the middle. The chain's CDR3 is CATSRDLDSSKRKLFF. The CDR3 bases are TGTGCCACCAGCAGAGATCTTGACAGCTCTAAGCGAAAACTGTTTTTT. Full variable domain (outside the CDR3, taken from reference TRBV15 and TRBJ1-4): DAMVIQNPRYQVTQFGKPVTLSCSQTLNHNVMYWYQQKSSQAPKLLFHYYDKDFNNEADTPDNFQSRRPNTSFCFLDIRSPGLGDTAMYLCATSRDLDSSKRKLFFGSGTQLSVL.

The genes are TRBV20-1 and TRBJ1-1, with 7 nucleotides matching TRBD1. The germline gives CDR1 DFQATT, CDR2 SNEGSKA (reference sequence). This CDR3 has 11 amino acids. V dropped 7 bases and J dropped 6; count of bases not matched to a gene: 5. This CDR3 reads CSGPTGPEAFF. CDR3 nucleotide sequence: TGCAGTGGTCCGACAGGGCCTGAAGCTTTCTTT.

The rearrangement uses TRBV10-3 and TRBJ1-5; D remains ambiguous. This CDR3 is built from 14 residues. CDR1 is ENHRY and CDR2 is SYGVKD in the germline V gene. The ends were cut back, 7 bases at V and 3 bases at J, with 13 bases in the middle. The CDR3 coding sequence is TGTGCCATCACCCCAGATCCTTACAATCAGCCCCAGCATTTT. It specifies CAITPDPYNQPQHF.

This clone showed up just a few times. The V gene is TRBV13, the J gene TRBJ2-1, with 8 bases fitting TRBD2. Germline V gives CDR1 PRHDT, CDR2 FYEKMQ (reference sequence). With 5 bases clipped from V and 9 bases from J, the junction kept 12 bases outside the gene matches. The CDR3 loop spans 15 amino acids. CDR3 DNA: TGTGCCAGCAGCCCACCGGGACTAGGGCAAGGTGAGCAGTTCTTC. It is translated as CASSPPGLGQGEQFF.